These T cell receptor beta chains were read from a single sample in a study of T cell responses to AZD1222 COVID-19 vaccine. Measured with immunoSEQ multiplex PCR; TCRdb has only the in-frame clones, and not every one. The sample lists about 93,000 clones, about 90% occurring once. Sample: peripheral blood, taken on day 0 of MenACWY control vaccination. The receptor set was obtained from an adult in good health. Both conserved end residues are part of each CDR3. The order of the fields is J gene, V gene, CDR3 protein.

J gene: TRBJ2-2; V gene: TRBV5-1; CDR3 protein: CASMTGNTGELFF
J gene: TRBJ2-7; V gene: TRBV6-5; CDR3 protein: CASSKLGEQYF
J gene: TRBJ2-3; V gene: TRBV7-3; CDR3 protein: CASSHSGGRTDTQYF
J gene: TRBJ2-3; V gene: TRBV12-3/TRBV12-4; CDR3 protein: CASSTLLADTQYF
J gene: TRBJ2-7; V gene: TRBV3-1/TRBV3-2; CDR3 protein: CASSLLPYEQYF
J gene: TRBJ1-5; V gene: TRBV7-9; CDR3 protein: CASSLGQSDQPQHF
J gene: TRBJ2-1; V gene: TRBV6-5; CDR3 protein: CASSYSIPPKEQFF
J gene: TRBJ1-5; V gene: TRBV18; CDR3 protein: CASSPDRGTQHF
J gene: TRBJ2-4; V gene: TRBV5-8; CDR3 protein: CASSWAGAPRSKNIQYF
J gene: TRBJ2-2; V gene: TRBV25-1; CDR3 protein: CASSVLATNTGELFF